These 5 T cell receptor beta chains share one sample of origin, sequenced in a study of blood T cell repertoires in COVID-19. Measured with immunoSEQ multiplex PCR; TCRdb has only the in-frame clones, and not every one. The sample has approximately 170,000 clones, approximately 83% seen once. Sample: peripheral blood. The source is a man aged 65 to 79 who had recovered from COVID-19.

The chain couples TRBV12-3 or TRBV12-4 to TRBJ2-5; tentative D call: TRBD1 (5 bases). CDR3 size: 13 residues. Trimming took 4 bases from V and 4 from J, leaving 10 bases between them. The chain's CDR3 is CASSWGLGETQYF. CDR3 DNA: TGTGCCAGCAGTTGGGGCCTAGGAGAGACCCAGTACTTC.

V gene TRBV6-5 combines with J gene TRBJ1-1; maybe TRBD1 (5 bases). Germline CDR1 MNHEY, CDR2 SVGAGI. Trimming pared 0 bases from V and 1 base from J, leaving 12 bases between. CDR3 size: 16 residues. The CDR3 sequence: CASSYSTRAWNTEAFF. The CDR3 DNA reads TGTGCCAGCAGTTACTCGACCAGGGCCTGGAACACTGAAGCTTTCTTT.

The V and J genes are TRBV5-1 and TRBJ2-3; 9 nucleotides align to TRBD1. The germline V gene has CDR1 SGHRS and CDR2 YFSETQ. V lost 6 bases and J lost 6; bases outside the gene matches: 8. The CDR3 length is 14 residues. CDR3 region: CASNPTGGEDTQYF. The DNA for the CDR3 is TGCGCCAGCAACCCGACAGGGGGAGAGGATACGCAGTATTTT.

The CDR3 DNA follows: TGTGCCAGCAGCTTAGTGGCAGGGGGATTGCCTGGGGCCAACGTCCTGACTTTC. Protein sequence: CASSLVAGGLPGANVLTF. The chain combines TRBV13 with TRBJ2-6; 7 nucleotides line up with TRBD1. The J segment lost 2 bases and the V segment lost 1 base, leaving 8 bases of the junction unmatched. CDR1 and CDR2 (germline): PRHDT, FYEKMQ (reference sequence). The CDR3 covers 18 residues.

The chain is built from TRBV4-1 and TRBJ1-2; unclear D gene. The germline V gene encodes CDR1 MGHRA and CDR2 YSYEKL. This CDR3 comprises 13 residues. V lost 0 bases and J 7 bases, leaving 9 bases between the germline ends. CDR3 coding DNA: TGCGCCAGCAGCCAAGACGGAGATATTGGCTACACCTTC. This encodes CASSQDGDIGYTF.